The 15 T cell receptor beta chains below were found in one sample sequenced in a study of tumor and adjacent non-tumor tissue in lung cancer (dated by TCRdb to the late 2010s). Bulk unsorted tissue served as the source for RNA extraction, and RNA quality was assessed using a NanoDrop ND-1000 and an Agilent 2100. To prepare the library, multiplex PCR was applied. The sequencer listed for this sample is Illumina HiSeq 2500. TCRbeta libraries were constructed through three rounds of nested PCR with primers (Table S4) according to protocols adapted from ARM-PCR. TCRdb redid the processing of the public reads, applying fastp at Q25 and MiXCR, and retained in-frame beta chains. Entries are consolidated by CDR3 protein sequence, retaining the most common genes and DNA. The sample data list some 71,000 distinct CDR3 sequences, and approximately 72% of these were observed just once. In total, the top ten clones hold around 9.5% of the sample.

Material: lung tumor tissue. These receptor sequences come from a woman aged 40 to 55 with non-small cell lung cancer.

The chain employs TRBV29-1 and TRBJ2-3, with TRBD2 matching 7 bases. V shed 0 bases and J 5 bases; nucleotides not matched to a gene: 17. The length of the CDR3 is 18 residues. Germline V gene data show CDR1 as SQVTM and CDR2 as ANQGSEA. The CDR3, as DNA: TGCAGCGTTGAAGATCAGGTGGAGACTAGCAGGAACCGAGATACGCAGTATTTT. It yields the protein CSVEDQVETSRNRDTQYF.

The count of this clonotype is one. At one end, the junction sequence differs from germline, possibly due to a read error. This sequence joins TRBV6-6 and TRBJ1-3; TRBD1 might be the D (5 bases). Germline CDR1 is MNHNY and CDR2 is SVGAGI (reference sequence). The CDR3 totals 16 residues. CDR3 bases: TGTGCCAACAGTTACTCCGGGGACCCCTCTAGAAACACCATATATTTT. Its protein is CANSYSGDPSRNTIYF.

Only one count was recorded for this clonotype. Here the CDR3 omits its conserved ending phenylalanine or tryptophan, so a read error is the likely source. No DNA is shown, since the ends of the CDR3 on it are uncertain; the CDR3 is the one TCRdb lists. CDR3 protein: CASSPLGVQGYYEQYS. V and J are TRBV11-2 and TRBJ2-7; the table names TRBD1, a call not compared with the DNA. Germline loops: CDR1 SGHAT, CDR2 FQNNGV. The CDR3 is 16 amino acids in total, end residues counted.

This clonotype appeared a few times. The chain employs TRBV20-1 and TRBJ2-1, with 11 bases aligning to TRBD2. This CDR3 is built from 16 residues. Germline CDR1 and CDR2: DFQATT and SNEGSKA (reference sequence). The ends lost 1 base at V and 4 bases at J; junction bases unmatched: 6. CDR3 coding DNA: TGCAGTGCTAGAGGGGTAGCGGGAGGGTTTTACAATGAGCAGTTCTTC. Its translation is CSARGVAGGFYNEQFF.

Of note for this clonotype: Since a much larger clone is just one base distant, this may be a read error. This sequence joins TRBV5-1 and TRBJ2-5; 7 nucleotides match TRBD1. J was trimmed by 1 base and V by 4 bases; bases with no gene match: 10. Germline assignment: CDR1 SGHRS and CDR2 YFSETQ. This CDR3 region has 16 residues. This CDR3 is CASSRQGLFTQETQYF. In nucleotides, the CDR3 is TGCGCCAGCAGCCGACAGGGCCTGTTTACCCAAGAGACCCAGTACTTC.

Remarks on this clonotype: A read error may produce the germline difference seen at one junction end. The chain carries TRBV11-2 and TRBJ1-2; D is unclear. Germline lookup yields CDR1 SGHAT and CDR2 FQNNGV. The CDR3 runs to 12 residues. Written as DNA, the CDR3 is TGTGCCAGCATCTTCGGACCGGCCGGCTACACATTC. Its translation is CASIFGPAGYTF. The variable domain in full, with the rest retrieved from reference TRBV11-2 and TRBJ1-2, is EAGVAQSPRYKIIEKRQSVAFWCNPISGHATLYWYQQILGQGPKLLIQFQNNGVVDDSQLPKDRFSAERLKGVDSTLKIQPAKLEDSAVYLCASIFGPAGYTFGSGTRLTVV.

This clonotype was recorded once. A read error may account for a junction end that differs from germline. The chain employs TRBV12-3 or TRBV12-4 and TRBJ1-5, with a weak D call TRBD1 (5 bases). The CDR3 spans 15 residues. CDR3 residues: CASSLGRGVIQHQHF. CDR3 nucleotide sequence: TGTGCCAGCAGTTTAGGTCGGGGGGTGATTCAGCACCAGCATTTT.

A remark on this clonotype: Relative to the germline gene, one junction end is altered; a read error may explain this. The V and J genes are TRBV5-4 and TRBJ2-5; a possible D gene is TRBD1 (5 bases). Germline CDR1 reads SGHNT; CDR2 reads YYREEE (reference sequence). The CDR3 has 15 residues. CDR3 loop: CASNPTFRVQETQYF. DNA for the CDR3: TGTGCCAGCAATCCAACATTCAGGGTTCAAGAGACCCAGTATTTC. Complete variable domain (other parts from reference TRBV5-4 and TRBJ2-5): ETGVTQSPTHLIKTRGQQVTLRCSSQSGHNTVSWYQQALGQGPQFIFQYYREEENGRGNFPPRFSGLQFPNYSSELNVNALELDDSALYLCASNPTFRVQETQYFGPGTRLLVL.

This clonotype has just a few counts. A much more abundant neighbour one base away suggests this may be a read error. The V call is TRBV5-6, the J call TRBJ1-3; possible D gene TRBD1, 6 bases. CDR3 size: 14 residues. V gave up 2 bases and J gave up 2 bases, with 8 bases separating them. CDR1 is SGHDT and CDR2 is YYEEEE in the germline V gene. DNA for the CDR3: TGTGCCAGCAGCTTAGGACAGCCTGGAAACACCATATATTTT. Encoded protein: CASSLGQPGNTIYF.

This clonotype was found a few times. One base away lies a much larger clone, so this may be a sequencing read error. The rearrangement joins TRBV20-1 to TRBJ2-5; D is unresolved. Germline V gene sequence: CDR1 DFQATT, CDR2 SNEGSKA (reference sequence). There are 12 residues in the CDR3. The CDR3 nucleotides are TGCAATGCTAGACCTGTCGGAGAGACCCAGTACTTC. Protein product: CNARPVGETQYF.

In regard to this clonotype: Its ends do not fully match the called genes, so a read error is possible. The rearrangement uses TRBV6-5 and TRBJ2-2; D could derive from TRBD1 or TRBD2 (5 bases each). The germline V gene encodes CDR1 MNHEY and CDR2 SVGAGI. The CDR3 spans 13 residues. The CDR3 DNA reads TGTGTCAGCAGTTACAGGACTCCCGGGGAGCTGCTTTTT. Translation: CVSSYRTPGELLF.

This chain's CDR3 is CASSQCNYGYTF. As DNA, the CDR3 is TGTGCCAGCAGCCAATGCAATTATGGCTACACCTTC. V and J are TRBV11-2 and TRBJ1-2, with no clear D. This CDR3 has 12 amino acids. The ends were cut back, 5 bases at V and 5 bases at J, with 9 bases in the middle. The germline gives CDR1 SGHAT, CDR2 FQNNGV.

This clonotype was seen many times. V gene TRBV10-3 combines with J gene TRBJ2-5; the D is unclear. Per the germline V gene, CDR1 is ENHRY and CDR2 is SYGVKD. This CDR3 has 14 amino acids. The ends were cut back, 5 bases at V and 2 bases at J, with 12 bases in the middle. The CDR3 bases are TGTGCCATCAGTCGGACGGAAGATCAAGAGACCCAGTACTTC. Translated, it gives CAISRTEDQETQYF.

This clonotype was seen just once. It may be a read error: a sequence one base away is much more abundant. V and J are TRBV20-1 and TRBJ1-2; unclear D gene. Trimming left V 4 bases short and J 3 bases short, with 18 bases between. CDR3 size: 15 residues. Per the germline V gene, CDR1 is DFQATT and CDR2 is SNEGSKA (reference sequence). The CDR3: CSAKTSRPDDYGYTF. The CDR3 nucleotides are TGCAGTGCTAAGACGAGCAGGCCGGACGACTATGGCTACACCTTC.

Turning to this clonotype: Possible read error: a much larger clone is one base away. This chain connects TRBV12-3 or TRBV12-4 to TRBJ2-2; 9 nucleotides align to TRBD1. The CDR3 totals 15 residues. Trimming took 6 bases from V and 5 from J; bases not matched to a gene: 7. The CDR3 here is CASRGDRAGTGELFF. The CDR3 coding sequence is TGTGCCAGCAGAGGGGACAGGGCCGGAACCGGGGAGCTGTTTTTT.